This T cell receptor beta chain appears in the sequencing data of a study of blood T cell repertoires in COVID-19. Germline CDR1 is SGHRS and CDR2 is YFSETQ. CDR3 length: 18 amino acids. After removal of 0 bases from V and 5 bases from J, the junction contained 12 bases not matched to a gene. The protocol was immunoSEQ multiplex PCR, while the TCRdb copy is restricted to in-frame clones and leaves out a portion. Of approximately 500,000 clones in the sample, approximately 88% are singletons; the top ten hold around 8%. The clonotype was recovered from a woman between 50 and 59 years old with COVID-19, enrolled during active disease. The rearrangement uses TRBV5-1 and TRBJ2-3, with TRBD2 matching over 10 bases. Input material: peripheral blood. In nucleotides, the CDR3 is TGCGCCAGCAGCTTGGGAGTGGTCCCCAGCGGGGGGGGAGATACGCAGTATTTT. Amino acid sequence: CASSLGVVPSGGGDTQYF. Variable domain in full (rest from reference TRBV5-1 and TRBJ2-3): KAGVTQTPRYLIKTRGQQVTLSCSPISGHRSVSWYQQTPGQGLQFLFEYFSETQRNKGNFPGRFSGRQFSNSRSEMNVSTLELGDSALYLCASSLGVVPSGGGDTQYFGPGTRLTVL.